The T cell receptor (beta chain) under discussion was sequenced for a study of blood T cell repertoires in COVID-19. As for the study in general: Donors in the United States, Italy and Spain gave samples during acute or convalescent COVID-19.

The length of the CDR3 is 17 residues. Authors' processing steps: Reference gene primer amplification in the assay estimated nucleated cell counts. Repertoires were generated with immunoSEQ multiplex PCR, while TCRdb's copy carries only in-frame clones and drops some. For V, J and clone size, that table is used; D and trimming come from the DNA. Among around 300,000 clones listed, more than 80% were seen once. Patients in Seattle were enrolled during active infection, then followed longitudinally. Sequencing was done on a sample of peripheral blood. The receptor's source is a woman between 45 and 60 years old with COVID-19, enrolled during active disease. The rearrangement uses TRBV21-1 and TRBJ1-1. TRBV21-1 has pseudogene status. The CDR3 bases are TGTGCCAGCAGCAATTATGTCCCGGGGGGCGCGGACACTGAAGCTTTCTTT. It specifies CASSNYVPGGADTEAFF.